The TCR beta chain under discussion was sequenced for a study of T-cell reconstitution after alpha-beta-depleted transplantation in children. Study-wide results and caveats: High day-60 TCRbeta diversity in some patients came from surviving recipient T cells and thymic progenitors. Alpha-beta T cells present about two months after transplant were reported to originate from several hundred expanded graft clones.

Unmatched junction bases numbered 5, after V lost 1 base and J lost 0 bases. This CDR3 spans 19 amino acids. Looked up from germline, CDR1 is KGHSH and CDR2 is LQKENI. TCRbeta library construction was performed incorporating unique molecular identifiers. TCRdb passed the PCR reads through MiXCR, listing each CDR3 protein once. In the table there are 800,000 to 1,000,000 distinct CDR3 sequences, about 30% of which are singletons. In this sample, this clonotype turned up many times. As yet, its antigen is unknown. The chain has TRBV18 and TRBJ2-6; 11 bases are shared with TRBD1. The input for sequencing was PBMCs, mostly from graft donor cells, taken 360 days after TCRalphabeta/CD19-depleted stem cell transplant. The TCR was taken from a boy under three years old who had a stem cell transplant for SCID, so the T cells may come from the graft donor. The CDR3 sequence: CASSPLPGTGGSGANVLTF. DNA of the CDR3: TGTGCCAGCTCACCACTCCCCGGGACAGGGGGCTCTGGGGCCAACGTCCTGACTTTC.